The clone carrying this TCR beta chain was counted a few times. What it binds is unknown. This entry belongs to a study of response to subunit inactivated influenza vaccine. There are 16 residues in the CDR3. The V gene's germline CDR1 is SGHVS and CDR2 FNYEAQ. V was pared by 5 bases and J by 0 bases, with 9 bases of the junction left unmatched. Findings and limits, study-wide: Researchers suggested that each seasonal influenza vaccination recruits few new T cells.

TCRdb called the RT-PCR reads again in MiXCR, with one record for every CDR3 protein. The sample lists approximately 700,000 distinct CDR3 sequences, less than 20% occurring once. The sequencing here drew on PBMCs from blood, taken 11 to 12 days after vaccination. The sequence was collected from a middle-aged man who received an inactivated influenza vaccine. The chain employs TRBV7-6 and TRBJ1-1, with 7 bases that match TRBD1. Here the CDR3 DNA reads TGTGCCAGCAGCCCGAACCCGGGACAGATGAACACTGAAGCTTTCTTT. Translated: CASSPNPGQMNTEAFF.